The 20 T cell receptor beta chains below come from one sample, sequenced in a study of OX40 agonist ivuxolimab in advanced cancers. Libraries were prepared by immunoSEQ multiplex PCR; TCRdb keeps only in-frame clonotypes and omits some of them. The sample carries roughly 74,000 clones, 80% to 90% recorded once. The input for sequencing was CD4+ or CD8+ T cells sorted from blood, taken in a trial of the OX40 agonist ivuxolimab. The receptors were gathered from an adult with an advanced solid tumor such as melanoma, head and neck, liver or kidney cancer.

This rearrangement joins TRBV19 to TRBJ1-1; TRBD1 might be the D (6 bases). This CDR3 is 14 amino acids long. V was clipped by 4 bases and J by 5 bases, with 14 bases between them. Germline V gene data show CDR1 as LNHDA and CDR2 as SQIVND (reference sequence). CDR3 nucleotide sequence: TGTGCCAGTAGTAACTCTCCAGGGGAGACTGAAGCTTTCTTT. It encodes CASSNSPGETEAFF. The full variable domain, rest sourced from reference TRBV19 and TRBJ1-1, is DGGITQSPKYLFRKEGQNVTLSCEQNLNHDAMYWYRQDPGQGLRLIYYSQIVNDFQKGDIAEGYSVSREKKESFPLTVTSAQKNPTAFYLCASSNSPGETEAFFGQGTRLTVV.

The chain joins TRBV7-2 to TRBJ1-2, with D possibly matching TRBD1 (6 bases). V shed 1 base and J shed 4 bases, with 16 bases lying between them. The CDR3 extends over 16 amino acids. Germline V gene sequence: CDR1 SGHTA, CDR2 FQGNSA. This CDR3 reads CASSLVSQGPTYGYTF. CDR3 DNA sequence: TGTGCCAGCAGCTTAGTTAGTCAGGGGCCGACCTATGGCTACACCTTC.

This clone was recorded once. The V call is TRBV5-1, the J call TRBJ1-1; D is unresolved. The CDR3 length is 13 residues. V was clipped by 0 bases and J by 11 bases, with 14 bases between them. CDR1 SGHRS and CDR2 YFSETQ come from the germline V gene. The CDR3 is CASSLERKGRAFF. For the CDR3, the DNA is TGCGCCAGCAGCTTGGAAAGAAAAGGGCGGGCTTTCTTT. The whole variable domain, filled in from reference TRBV5-1 and TRBJ1-1, reads KAGVTQTPRYLIKTRGQQVTLSCSPISGHRSVSWYQQTPGQGLQFLFEYFSETQRNKGNFPGRFSGRQFSNSRSEMNVSTLELGDSALYLCASSLERKGRAFFGQGTRLTVV.

The chain joins TRBV5-1 to TRBJ2-1; TRBD1 aligns across 9 bases. CDR1 is SGHRS, CDR2 YFSETQ, per germline. Losses at the gene ends were 0 bases for V and 5 bases for J; bases not matched to a gene: 3. The CDR3 extends over 15 amino acids. Here the CDR3 DNA reads TGCGCCAGCAGCTTGGGGGGACAGGGAAACAATGAGCAGTTCTTC. Protein sequence: CASSLGGQGNNEQFF.

The chain is built from TRBV5-6 and TRBJ2-7; 8 bases line up with TRBD2. Germline-derived CDR1 and CDR2 are SGHDT and YYEEEE. CDR3 length: 14 amino acids. Germline trimming cut 0 bases from V and 8 bases from J; bases unmatched to any gene: 7. The CDR3 DNA is TGTGCCAGCAGCTTGGTTTCGGGAGGGAGAAAGCAGTACTTC. This sequence encodes CASSLVSGGRKQYF.

The CDR3 here is CASSVALGRNYEQYF. CDR3 nucleotides: TGTGCCAGCAGCGTAGCTCTGGGCAGGAACTACGAGCAGTACTTC. V is TRBV9 and J is TRBJ2-7; unclear D gene. With 0 bases removed from V and 3 bases from J, the gap between germline ends came to 13 bases. Germline V lookup: CDR1 SGDLS, CDR2 YYNGEE. The CDR3 consists of 15 residues. The full variable domain, completed using reference TRBV9 and TRBJ2-7, is DSGVTQTPKHLITATGQRVTLRCSPRSGDLSVYWYQQSLDQGLQFLIQYYNGEERAKGNILERFSAQQFPDLHSELNLSSLELGDSALYFCASSVALGRNYEQYFGPGTRLTVT.

The V gene is TRBV10-1, the J gene TRBJ2-1; possibly TRBD2 for D (5 bases). From germline, CDR1 is WNHNN and CDR2 SYGVQD (reference sequence). The CDR3 is 13 residues long. The germline V and J ends were trimmed by 3 bases and 6 bases, with 9 bases remaining between them. The CDR3 bases are TGCGCCAGCAGTGAAAACGGGATCAATGAGCAGTTCTTC. Its translation: CASSENGINEQFF.

This chain connects TRBV19 to TRBJ2-7; no definite D call. Germline V gene sequence: CDR1 LNHDA, CDR2 SQIVND (reference sequence). Trimming shortened V by 3 bases and J by 4 bases, and 13 bases separated the two germline ends. This CDR3 has 14 amino acids. CDR3 region: CASSIRGREYEQYF. CDR3 bases: TGTGCCAGTAGTATTCGAGGTAGAGAATACGAGCAGTACTTC.

The rearrangement joins TRBV11-2 to TRBJ2-7; 8 bases are a match to TRBD2. CDR1 and CDR2 from the germline V gene are SGHAT and FQNNGV. V lost 5 bases, J lost 1 base, and 7 bases stayed unmatched. The CDR3 has 15 residues. DNA of the CDR3: TGTGCCAGCAGCCACCCTAGCGGGTATTCCTACGAGCAGTACTTC. Translating gives CASSHPSGYSYEQYF.

The chain has TRBV25-1 and TRBJ1-2; 12 bases map to TRBD1. Losses at the gene ends were 8 bases for V and 8 bases for J; bases not matched to a gene: 6. This CDR3 region has 13 residues. Germline loops: CDR1 MGHDK, CDR2 SYGVNS. The CDR3 region is CASGTGGPRGYTF. In DNA form, the CDR3 reads TGTGCCAGCGGGACAGGGGGCCCGAGGGGCTACACCTTC.

The J gene is TRBJ1-6, the V gene TRBV19, with 9 positions matching TRBD1. The CDR3 totals 17 residues. CDR1 and CDR2 from the germline V gene are LNHDA and SQIVND (reference sequence). V lost 1 base, J lost 7 bases, and 8 bases stayed unmatched. The chain's CDR3 is CASSIATGGAGNSPLHF. The CDR3 DNA reads as TGTGCCAGTAGTATAGCCACAGGGGGCGCGGGAAATTCACCCCTCCACTTT.

The CDR3 bases are TGTGCCAGCAGCCCAGGACTAGCGAGAGATACGCAGTATTTT. Translation gives CASSPGLARDTQYF. V is TRBV9 and J is TRBJ2-3; 9 bases are shared with TRBD2. CDR1 SGDLS and CDR2 YYNGEE come from the germline V gene. V lost 4 bases to trimming and J lost 5 bases; unmatched junction nucleotides: 5. This CDR3 comprises 14 residues.

In this sample, this clone turned up once. V gene TRBV5-1 combines with J gene TRBJ2-3; TRBD1 agrees at 10 bases. CDR1 and CDR2 from the germline V gene are SGHRS and YFSETQ. This CDR3 is 15 amino acids long. V gave up 9 bases and J gave up 2 bases; unmatched junction bases: 9. CDR3 nucleotide sequence: TGCGCCACCAGGCAGACAGGGGGCGACACAGATACGCAGTATTTT. Translating it yields CATRQTGGDTDTQYF. Together with reference TRBV5-1 and TRBJ2-3, the CDR3 gives the full variable domain: KAGVTQTPRYLIKTRGQQVTLSCSPISGHRSVSWYQQTPGQGLQFLFEYFSETQRNKGNFPGRFSGRQFSNSRSEMNVSTLELGDSALYLCATRQTGGDTDTQYFGPGTRLTVL.

The rearrangement uses TRBV28 and TRBJ2-7, with D uncertain. CDR1 is MDHEN, CDR2 SYDVKM, per germline. Trimming removed 2 bases from V and 4 bases from J, with 12 bases in between. The CDR3 is 14 residues long. CDR3 bases: TGTGCCAGCAGTTTAGGAACAGCCTTTTACGAGCAGTACTTC. Its translation: CASSLGTAFYEQYF. Full variable domain (missing parts from reference TRBV28 and TRBJ2-7): DVKVTQSSRYLVKRTGEKVFLECVQDMDHENMFWYRQDPGLGLRLIYFSYDVKMKEKGDIPEGYSVSREKKERFSLILESASTNQTSMYLCASSLGTAFYEQYFGPGTRLTVT.

The chain joins TRBV28 to TRBJ2-7; D is unclear. CDR1 and CDR2 (germline): MDHEN, SYDVKM. The CDR3 extends over 15 amino acids. With 6 bases removed from V and 3 bases from J, the gap between germline ends came to 18 bases. CDR3: CASSEHKSGYYEQYF. As DNA, the CDR3 is TGTGCCAGCAGCGAGCATAAATCGGGTTACTACGAGCAGTACTTC.

The rearrangement links TRBV6-1 to TRBJ1-4; 9 nucleotides align to TRBD1. Per the germline V gene, CDR1 is MNHNS and CDR2 is SASEGT. The CDR3 is made up of 14 amino acids. Trimming cost V 6 bases and J 5 bases; bases outside gene matches: 4. The CDR3 DNA is TGTGCCAGCAGCCCGACAGGGGGGAATGAAAAACTGTTTTTT. Its translation is CASSPTGGNEKLFF.

The sample holds a few counts of this clone. The rearrangement joins TRBV30 to TRBJ1-2; D not certain. V lost 0 bases, J lost 0 bases, and 8 bases lay in between. Germline V CDR1 and CDR2: GTSNPN, SVGIG (reference sequence). This CDR3 comprises 14 residues. The CDR3 bases are TGTGCCTGGAGTGTAATGGAGCCTAACTATGGCTACACCTTC. It is translated as CAWSVMEPNYGYTF.

The rearrangement uses TRBV6-5 and TRBJ2-5; 7 nucleotides agree with TRBD1. The length of the CDR3 is 14 residues. Germline V gene sequence: CDR1 MNHEY, CDR2 SVGAGI. V dropped 5 bases and J dropped 7; count of bases not matched to a gene: 10. The CDR3: CASSEQGTLGTQYF. The CDR3 DNA is TGTGCCAGCAGTGAACAGGGGACCTTGGGGACCCAGTACTTC.

The chain is built from TRBV19 and TRBJ2-2; perhaps TRBD1 as D (5 bases). Trimming took 5 bases from V and 1 from J, leaving 14 bases between them. CDR1 and CDR2 (germline): LNHDA, SQIVND (reference sequence). The CDR3 length is 16 residues. CDR3 in amino acids: CASSQGAGWNTGELFF. Here the CDR3 DNA reads TGTGCCAGTAGTCAGGGTGCAGGGTGGAACACCGGGGAGCTGTTTTTT.

This rearrangement joins TRBV19 to TRBJ1-1, with a weak D call TRBD1 (5 bases). From germline, CDR1 is LNHDA and CDR2 SQIVND (reference sequence). This CDR3 region has 13 residues. V lost 3 bases and J lost 1, with 6 bases in between. Here the CDR3 DNA reads TGTGCCAGTAGTATGGGGGGGAACACTGAAGCTTTCTTT. Encoded protein: CASSMGGNTEAFF.